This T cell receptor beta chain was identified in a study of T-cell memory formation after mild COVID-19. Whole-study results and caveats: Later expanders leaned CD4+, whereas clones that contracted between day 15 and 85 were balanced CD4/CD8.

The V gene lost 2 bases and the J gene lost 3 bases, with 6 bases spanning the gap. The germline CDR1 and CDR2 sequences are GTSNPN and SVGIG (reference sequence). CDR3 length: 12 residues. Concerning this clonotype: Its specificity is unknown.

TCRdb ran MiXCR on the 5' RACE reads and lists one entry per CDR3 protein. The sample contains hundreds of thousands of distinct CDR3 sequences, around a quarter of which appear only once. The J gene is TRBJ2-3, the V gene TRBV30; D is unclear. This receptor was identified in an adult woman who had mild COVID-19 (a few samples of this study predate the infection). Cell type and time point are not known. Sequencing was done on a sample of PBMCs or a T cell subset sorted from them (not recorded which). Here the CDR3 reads CAWSKTTDTQYF. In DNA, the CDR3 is TGTGCCTGGAGTAAGACAACAGATACGCAGTATTTT.